This T cell receptor (beta chain) was profiled in a study of blood T cell repertoires in COVID-19 (dated by TCRdb to the early 2020s). Some background on the complete study: Samples from collaborators originated in the United States, Italy and Spain and spanned both the acute and convalescent phases of COVID-19. The repertoires were released in a freely available public database meant as a resource for research on the immune response to SARS-CoV-2. Subjects who had been exposed to COVID-19, were actively infected with it, or had recovered from it provided the deeply sampled blood TCRbeta repertoires that made up the dataset. The prospective study material was composed of cDNA or gDNA derived from T cells, B-cell-depleted T cells, or PBMCs. The samples were drawn from two sources: the first 160 participants of the ongoing ImmuneRACE study, and approximately 1,300 subjects contributed by 6 global collaborators. The sample metadata nearly always contained a de-identified subject ID, COVID-19 status, age in years and sex. Where available, HLA class I and class II types were obtained from metadata supplied by the sample provider rather than from assay-based typing. General findings and caveats noted by the study authors: How much clinical and demographic metadata was included differed by source and by participant, and the metadata was provided uncurated.

In Seattle, one collaborating source enrolled patients while the infection was active and tracked those patients longitudinally over the course of disease. Whole blood was collected in K2EDTA tubes by collaborating institutions according to the institutions' own protocols. For TCRbeta analysis, collaborators shipped samples in one of three forms: frozen whole blood, isolated PBMCs, or DNA extracted from either of those sample types. V has 4 bases trimmed and J has 0 bases trimmed; junction bases matching no gene number 7. From a lookup of the germline V gene, CDR1 and CDR2 are SGDLS and YYNGEE. The cysteine opens and the phenylalanine closes a CDR3 of 15 amino acids. CDR3 DNA only is kept here, 45 bases in frame from base 1. As for this clone: This receptor's antigen is unknown. Base qualities are not at hand, and no much larger clone is one base apart.

The immunoSEQ Assay, a bias-controlled multiplex PCR, was used to amplify TCRbeta CDR3 regions from genomic DNA. The study's processing was this. The number of nucleated cells in each sample was estimated from the amplification of reference gene primers within the assay. To quantify the absolute abundance of each unique TCRbeta CDR3 rearrangement, sequence reads were collapsed and filtered. For each sample, productive Simpson clonality was calculated by taking the square root of Simpson's diversity index across productive rearrangements. The clones in this table, taken by TCRdb from immuneACCESS, are in-frame only. Not every clone is retained; where verified, under half of the shortfall comes from an unresolved V gene, and the cause of the rest is unknown. V, J and clone size are those of that table, while D and trimming were read from the DNA. The sample data list about 44,000 clones, and over 85% of these were observed just once. The leading ten clones occupy 0.37% of the sample.

The chain links TRBV9 with TRBJ2-7, with 7 bases aligning to TRBD2. The clonotype originates from a man aged 50 or older with COVID-19, enrolled during active disease. Material for sequencing was peripheral blood. The bases are TGTGCCAGCAGCCGGACTAGTTGGAGCTCCTACGAGCAGTACTTC. Translated, this gives CASSRTSWSSYEQYF.